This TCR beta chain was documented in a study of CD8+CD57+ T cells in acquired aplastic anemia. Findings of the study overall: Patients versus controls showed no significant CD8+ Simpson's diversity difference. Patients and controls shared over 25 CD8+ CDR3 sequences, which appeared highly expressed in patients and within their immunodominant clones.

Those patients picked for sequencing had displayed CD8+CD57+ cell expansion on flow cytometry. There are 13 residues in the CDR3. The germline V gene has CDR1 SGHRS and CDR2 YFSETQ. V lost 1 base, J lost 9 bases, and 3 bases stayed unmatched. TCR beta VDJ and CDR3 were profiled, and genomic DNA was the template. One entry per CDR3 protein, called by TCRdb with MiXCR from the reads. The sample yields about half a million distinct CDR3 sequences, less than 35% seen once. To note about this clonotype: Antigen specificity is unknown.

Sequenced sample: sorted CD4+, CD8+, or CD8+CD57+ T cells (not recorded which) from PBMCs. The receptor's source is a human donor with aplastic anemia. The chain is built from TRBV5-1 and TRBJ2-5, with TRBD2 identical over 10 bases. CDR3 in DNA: TGCGCCAGCAGCTTGCCTAGCGGGAGTCCCCAGTACTTC. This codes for CASSLPSGSPQYF.